The sequence of this T cell receptor beta chain was determined in a study of cytomegalovirus exposure and HLA in healthy donors. Looking at the study overall: The Caucasian-associated ancestry cluster held roughly 78% of more than 350 genotyped donors.

With 60 Vbeta and 13 Jbeta primers, the PCR was carried out. The authors' processing: Later reanalysis found 60 million to 90 million unique TCR beta chains, roughly 9.9 million of them shared. Produced via immunoSEQ multiplex PCR; TCRdb's table is partial and in-frame only. D and trimming come from the DNA, and the V and J calls and clone size come from that table. This table has under 150,000 clones, 80% appearing once. Germline CDR1 and CDR2: SGHNT and YENEEA. V gave up 2 bases and J gave up 5 bases; unmatched junction bases: 6. The CDR3 loop spans 16 amino acids. Worth noting for this clone: As yet, its antigen is unknown.

Overall study findings and caveats: There were some V segments, including TRBV6-2 and TRBV6-3, excluded as indistinguishable. Presence/absence analyses rested on an assumption that sequencing depth was roughly uniform across donors.

The chain is built from TRBV11-3 and TRBJ2-5; 12 positions agree with TRBD2. This clonotype was sampled from a man aged 25-40 years in good health and CMV-seronegative. The sample consisted of PBMCs. The CDR3 nucleotides read TGTGCCAGCAGCTTATGGACTAGCGGGAAGAGGGAGACCCAGTACTTC. Translating gives CASSLWTSGKRETQYF.